This TCR beta chain was retrieved from a study of spatial heterogeneity in lung cancer. Findings of the study overall: Tumors with more nonsynonymous mutations had more expanded intratumoral alpha and beta TCRs.

Time point meaning: sample taken at primary tumor resection. TCRdb re-called the 5' RACE reads with MiXCR, one entry per CDR3 protein. The sample includes about 15,000 distinct CDR3 sequences, less than 9.5% of them seen just once. Germline assignment: CDR1 DFQATT and CDR2 SNEGSKA (reference sequence). Trimming took 5 bases from V and 8 from J, leaving 18 bases between them. CDR3 length: 13 amino acids. In its sample, this clonotype ranks as medium-sized. What it binds is unknown. The V gene is TRBV20-1, the J gene TRBJ1-1; a weak D match, TRBD1 (5 bases). Sequencing used lung tumor tissue, obtained at surgery. This TCR came from a male donor with early-stage non-small cell lung cancer. Here the CDR3 reads CSASDQGGGEAFF. The CDR3 DNA follows: TGCAGTGCTTCCGACCAGGGAGGAGGCGAAGCTTTCTTT.